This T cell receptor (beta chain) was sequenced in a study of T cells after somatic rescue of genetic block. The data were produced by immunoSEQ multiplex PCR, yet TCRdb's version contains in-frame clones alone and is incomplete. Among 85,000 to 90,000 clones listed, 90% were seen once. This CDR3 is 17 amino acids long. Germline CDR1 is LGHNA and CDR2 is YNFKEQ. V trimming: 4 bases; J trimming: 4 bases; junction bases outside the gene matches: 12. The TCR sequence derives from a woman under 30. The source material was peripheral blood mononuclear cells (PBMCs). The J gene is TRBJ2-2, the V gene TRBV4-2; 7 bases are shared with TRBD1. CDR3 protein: CASSPRQGADLTGELFF. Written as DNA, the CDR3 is TGTGCCAGCAGCCCCCGACAGGGAGCCGACCTCACCGGGGAGCTGTTTTTT.